The rows below give T cell receptor beta chains drawn from one sample of a study of metastatic and nonmetastatic thyroid tumors. TCRdb recomputed clones from the PCR reads via MiXCR. The sample has around 20,000 clones, roughly 11% seen once; the top ten hold 25% to 30%. Sequencing was done on a sample of blood. The source is a female donor with papillary thyroid cancer or a benign thyroid nodule (not recorded which). Some clones in this sample may be carry-over from other donors' samples. CDR3s leave out the opening cysteine and the closing phenylalanine or tryptophan.

j_call: TRBJ1-1
v_call: TRBV7-9
cdr3_aa: ASSPGQGLHTEAF

j_call: TRBJ2-3
v_call: TRBV7-2
cdr3_aa: ASSLGGLSTDTQY

j_call: TRBJ2-3
v_call: TRBV12-5
cdr3_aa: ASGFPSDTQY

j_call: TRBJ1-5
v_call: TRBV6-1
cdr3_aa: ASSSGTRSRNQPQH

j_call: TRBJ2-1
v_call: TRBV12-3/TRBV12-4
cdr3_aa: ASTPSTPDHEQF

j_call: TRBJ1-1
v_call: TRBV6-2/TRBV6-3
cdr3_aa: ASIYYNRVSEAF

j_call: TRBJ1-5
v_call: TRBV28
cdr3_aa: ASSRDRLDQPQH

j_call: TRBJ2-1
v_call: TRBV14
cdr3_aa: ASSQGLAGGYNEQF

j_call: TRBJ2-1
v_call: TRBV5-6
cdr3_aa: ASSTGLAGGYNEQF

j_call: TRBJ2-1
v_call: TRBV20-1
cdr3_aa: SAGARDRGRPQQF

j_call: TRBJ2-2
v_call: TRBV10-2
cdr3_aa: ASRGGNTGELF

j_call: TRBJ2-2
v_call: TRBV6-4
cdr3_aa: ASSEWGTGELF

j_call: TRBJ1-5
v_call: TRBV20-1
cdr3_aa: SAILGSNQPQH

j_call: TRBJ2-1
v_call: TRBV4-1
cdr3_aa: ASSQDWPGIGGNEQF

j_call: TRBJ2-5
v_call: TRBV29-1
cdr3_aa: SAREGQGVLKETQY

j_call: TRBJ2-3
v_call: TRBV19
cdr3_aa: ASSITSGKGDTQY

j_call: TRBJ1-1
v_call: TRBV28
cdr3_aa: ASSRGGDTEAF

j_call: TRBJ2-2
v_call: TRBV20-1
cdr3_aa: SAITDRGWNTGEMF

j_call: TRBJ2-5
v_call: TRBV27
cdr3_aa: ASSLFGTGGDSETQY

j_call: TRBJ2-1
v_call: TRBV6-2/TRBV6-3
cdr3_aa: ASNNDQRDHNEQF

j_call: TRBJ1-2
v_call: TRBV6-1
cdr3_aa: ASLGPRENGYT

j_call: -
v_call: TRBV11-2
cdr3_aa: AISSGLAGVTETQY

j_call: TRBJ1-1
v_call: TRBV6-4
cdr3_aa: ASSYSAGGTEAF

j_call: TRBJ2-7
v_call: TRBV28
cdr3_aa: ASSFGQREGYEQY

j_call: TRBJ1-5
v_call: TRBV5-1
cdr3_aa: ASSLQSGNQPQH

j_call: TRBJ2-1
v_call: TRBV5-8
cdr3_aa: ASSLAQGWGF

j_call: TRBJ1-6
v_call: TRBV28
cdr3_aa: ASSLTKYNSPLH

j_call: TRBJ1-2
v_call: TRBV28
cdr3_aa: ASSEGQGVANYGYT

j_call: TRBJ1-6
v_call: TRBV3-1
cdr3_aa: ASSQGGLRNSPLH

j_call: TRBJ2-1
v_call: TRBV7-3
cdr3_aa: ASSPLAGTNNEQF

j_call: TRBJ2-5
v_call: TRBV24-1
cdr3_aa: ATSLGPWETQY

j_call: TRBJ2-7
v_call: TRBV6-5
cdr3_aa: ASSYGQGGFYEQY

j_call: TRBJ2-3
v_call: TRBV27
cdr3_aa: ASSDWVTDTQY

j_call: TRBJ2-1
v_call: TRBV29-1
cdr3_aa: SVEGLAGENEQF

j_call: TRBJ2-1
v_call: TRBV11-3
cdr3_aa: ASSSGPSGQF

j_call: TRBJ2-3
v_call: TRBV24-1
cdr3_aa: ATSDYSGSSSDTQY

j_call: TRBJ1-4
v_call: TRBV28
cdr3_aa: ASSFNRANEKLF

j_call: TRBJ2-6
v_call: TRBV19
cdr3_aa: ASSETGPGANVLT

j_call: TRBJ1-5
v_call: TRBV6-1
cdr3_aa: ASSEGSPRTPQH

j_call: TRBJ1-5
v_call: TRBV28
cdr3_aa: ASRVTGGSHYSNQPQH

j_call: TRBJ1-4
v_call: TRBV20-1
cdr3_aa: SATREEKLF

j_call: TRBJ2-1
v_call: TRBV7-3
cdr3_aa: ASSWLPGGYNEQF

j_call: TRBJ1-4
v_call: TRBV9
cdr3_aa: ASSVHGDSEKLF

j_call: TRBJ1-2
v_call: TRBV11-3
cdr3_aa: ASSLSWGQGETYGYT

j_call: TRBJ1-5
v_call: TRBV19
cdr3_aa: ASSIRGNQPQH

j_call: TRBJ2-6
v_call: TRBV19
cdr3_aa: ASSIAGSGANVLT

j_call: TRBJ2-3
v_call: TRBV28
cdr3_aa: ATQTQGLAGSSTDTQY

j_call: TRBJ2-5
v_call: TRBV20-1
cdr3_aa: SARDRAGDGETQY

j_call: TRBJ2-7
v_call: TRBV29-1
cdr3_aa: SVGLAGIYEQY

j_call: TRBJ2-1
v_call: TRBV12-3/TRBV12-4
cdr3_aa: ASSFDGSGYNEQF

j_call: TRBJ1-6
v_call: TRBV7-2
cdr3_aa: ASSSGQQRSPLH

j_call: TRBJ1-5
v_call: TRBV28
cdr3_aa: ASSLNIYSNQPQH

j_call: TRBJ2-7
v_call: TRBV6-5
cdr3_aa: ASSYSGTDSSYEQY

j_call: TRBJ2-1
v_call: TRBV5-1
cdr3_aa: ASSTDSTPNEQF

j_call: TRBJ2-1
v_call: TRBV20-1
cdr3_aa: SARDRTSGRYNEQF